The entry that follows covers one T cell receptor beta chain sequence. What it binds is unknown. This sample stems from a study of cytomegalovirus exposure and HLA in healthy donors. Findings and caveats of the study: Cytomegalovirus-associated TCR beta chains were listed, numbering over 150. Most likely, a cluster of highly shared sequence variants arose as a sequencing artifact.

Germline V gives CDR1 SGDLS, CDR2 YYNGEE. This CDR3 comprises 14 residues. The trim removed 0 bases at V and 7 bases at J, leaving 3 bases unmatched. Researchers ran the PCR with 60 Vbeta and 13 Jbeta primers. Generated by immunoSEQ multiplex PCR, the TCRdb table keeps only in-frame clones and is missing some. The data contain around 180,000 clones, around 84% of them singletons. This sequence joins TRBV9 and TRBJ1-5; 8 nucleotides align to TRBD1. The receptor was derived from a girl under 10 years old in good health and CMV-seropositive. The sequenced material came from PBMCs. CDR3 in DNA: TGTGCCAGCAGCGTAGCAGGGGGCGAACAGCCCCAGCATTTT. Translating gives CASSVAGGEQPQHF.